This T cell receptor (beta chain) is drawn from a study of PD-L1 blockade in urothelial cancer. Study context: Bladder-origin urothelial cancer in males described about 85% of the roughly 29 patients. Patients had undergone 0 to 3 prior chemotherapy regimens.

Time point: peripheral blood 6 weeks after treatment start. Enrolled patients showed locally advanced or metastatic urothelial carcinoma. A note on this clone: The antigen remains unidentified.

Generated by immunoSEQ multiplex PCR, the TCRdb table keeps only in-frame clones and is missing some. The table has 120,000 or so clones, around 88% seen once; the top ten hold 2% to 2.5%. General observations from the study: Below-median TCR clonality that was measured in pretreatment blood predicted better survival.

V was pared by 5 bases and J by 7 bases, with 12 bases of the junction left unmatched. Germline CDR1 is MNHEY and CDR2 is SMNVEV (reference sequence). CDR3 length equals 16 residues. The J gene is TRBJ2-5, the V gene TRBV27; 11 nucleotides match TRBD2. The clonotype comes from a man aged 50 to 60 with urothelial cancer. Sequenced material: PBMCs, taken around atezolizumab (anti-PD-L1) treatment. The CDR3 spells CASSGGLAGGLRTQYF. In nucleotides, the CDR3 is TGTGCCAGCAGTGGTGGGCTAGCGGGAGGTTTAAGGACCCAGTACTTC.